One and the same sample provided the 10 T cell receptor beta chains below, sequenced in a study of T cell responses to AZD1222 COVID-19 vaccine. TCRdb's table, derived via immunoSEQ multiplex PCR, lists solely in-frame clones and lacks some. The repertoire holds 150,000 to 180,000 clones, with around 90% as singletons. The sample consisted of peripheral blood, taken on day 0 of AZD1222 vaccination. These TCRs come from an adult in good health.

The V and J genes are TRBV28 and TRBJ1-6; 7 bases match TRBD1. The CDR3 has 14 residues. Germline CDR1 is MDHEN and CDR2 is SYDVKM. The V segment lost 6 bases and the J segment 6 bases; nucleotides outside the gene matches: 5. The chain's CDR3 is CASRAGTVNSPLHF. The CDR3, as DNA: TGTGCCAGCAGAGCCGGGACAGTTAATTCACCCCTCCACTTT.

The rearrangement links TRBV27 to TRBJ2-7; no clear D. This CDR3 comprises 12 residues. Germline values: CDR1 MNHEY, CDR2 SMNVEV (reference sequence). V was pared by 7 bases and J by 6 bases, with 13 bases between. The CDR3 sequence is CASTSGDLEQYF. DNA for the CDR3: TGTGCCAGCACTTCGGGTGACCTCGAGCAGTACTTC.

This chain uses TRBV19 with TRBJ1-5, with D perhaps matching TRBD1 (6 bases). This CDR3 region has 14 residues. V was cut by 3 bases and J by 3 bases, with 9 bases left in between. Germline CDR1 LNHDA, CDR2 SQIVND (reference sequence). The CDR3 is CASSMGAPNQPQHF. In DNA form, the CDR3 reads TGTGCCAGTAGTATGGGGGCCCCCAATCAGCCCCAGCATTTT.

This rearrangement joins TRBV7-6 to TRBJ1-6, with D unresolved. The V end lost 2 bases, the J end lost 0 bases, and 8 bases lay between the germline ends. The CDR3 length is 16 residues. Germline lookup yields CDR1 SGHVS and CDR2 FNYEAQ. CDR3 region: CASSLLMSSYNSPLHF. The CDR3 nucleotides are TGTGCCAGCAGCTTATTGATGAGCTCCTATAATTCACCCCTCCACTTT.

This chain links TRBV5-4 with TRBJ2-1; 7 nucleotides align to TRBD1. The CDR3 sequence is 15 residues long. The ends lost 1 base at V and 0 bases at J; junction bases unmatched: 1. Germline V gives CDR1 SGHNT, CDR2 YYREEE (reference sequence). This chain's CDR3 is CASSLTGDSYNEQFF. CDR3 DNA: TGTGCCAGCAGCTTGACAGGGGACTCCTACAATGAGCAGTTCTTC. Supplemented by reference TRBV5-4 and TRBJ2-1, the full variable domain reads ETGVTQSPTHLIKTRGQQVTLRCSSQSGHNTVSWYQQALGQGPQFIFQYYREEENGRGNFPPRFSGLQFPNYSSELNVNALELDDSALYLCASSLTGDSYNEQFFGPGTRLTVL.

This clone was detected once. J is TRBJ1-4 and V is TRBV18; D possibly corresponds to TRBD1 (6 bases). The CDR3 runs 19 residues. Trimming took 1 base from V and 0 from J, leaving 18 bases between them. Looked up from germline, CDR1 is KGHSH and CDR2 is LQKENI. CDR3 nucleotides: TGTGCCAGCTCACCACGACAGGCCTCCCTAGTTGCAACTAATGAAAAACTGTTTTTT. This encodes CASSPRQASLVATNEKLFF.

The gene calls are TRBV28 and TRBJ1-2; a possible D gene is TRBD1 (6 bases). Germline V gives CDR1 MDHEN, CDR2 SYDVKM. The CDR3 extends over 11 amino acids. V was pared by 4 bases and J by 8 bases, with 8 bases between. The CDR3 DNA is TGTGCCAGCAGTTCGGGACAAGGCTACACCTTC. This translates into CASSSGQGYTF.

The CDR3: CASSLARSLYEQYF. The CDR3 nucleotides are TGTGCCAGCAGCTTAGCCAGGAGCCTCTACGAGCAGTACTTC. The rearrangement uses TRBV11-2 and TRBJ2-7; D remains unclear. The CDR3 is 14 amino acids. Trimming took off 1 base at V and 3 bases at J, with 10 bases between the two ends. CDR1 is SGHAT and CDR2 is FQNNGV in the germline V gene.

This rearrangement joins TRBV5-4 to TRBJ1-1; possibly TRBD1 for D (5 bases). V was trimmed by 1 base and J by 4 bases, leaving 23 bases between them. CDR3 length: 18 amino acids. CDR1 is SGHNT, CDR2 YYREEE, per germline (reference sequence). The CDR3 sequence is CASSLSGGGLGARTEAFF. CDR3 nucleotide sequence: TGTGCCAGCAGCTTGTCGGGGGGAGGGTTAGGGGCGCGCACTGAAGCTTTCTTT. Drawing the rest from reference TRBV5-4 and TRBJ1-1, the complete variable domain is ETGVTQSPTHLIKTRGQQVTLRCSSQSGHNTVSWYQQALGQGPQFIFQYYREEENGRGNFPPRFSGLQFPNYSSELNVNALELDDSALYLCASSLSGGGLGARTEAFFGQGTRLTVV.

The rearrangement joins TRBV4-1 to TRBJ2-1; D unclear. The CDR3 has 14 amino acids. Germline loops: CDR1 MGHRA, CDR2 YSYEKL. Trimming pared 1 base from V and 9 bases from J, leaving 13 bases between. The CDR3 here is CASSQVWGWSEQFF. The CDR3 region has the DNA TGCGCCAGCAGCCAAGTATGGGGTTGGAGTGAGCAGTTCTTC.